The present T cell receptor (beta chain) was sequenced within a study of blood T cell repertoires in COVID-19. Study details: The origin of the acute and convalescent COVID-19 samples was the United States, Italy and Spain. T cells, B-cell-depleted T cells, or PBMCs supplied cDNA or gDNA.

V dropped 4 bases and J dropped 4; count of bases not matched to a gene: 11. Per the germline V gene, CDR1 is SGDLS and CDR2 is YYNGEE. The CDR3 length is 17 residues. Per the authors' pipeline: Amplification from reference gene primers served as the basis for estimated nucleated cell counts. Assay used: immunoSEQ multiplex PCR; TCRdb lists only in-frame clones, some missing. That table gives V, J and clone size, and the DNA gave D and trimming. Of under 200,000 clones listed, 80% to 85% are singletons. The rearrangement uses TRBV9 and TRBJ2-6; 7 positions match TRBD2. The sample comprised peripheral blood. This TCR was recovered from a human donor with acute or convalescent COVID-19. The donor label of this sample is uncertain. The CDR3 spells CASSPGGTLVGANVLTF. The DNA for the CDR3 is TGTGCCAGCAGCCCCGGGGGGACCCTTGTAGGGGCCAACGTCCTGACTTTC. Looking up the rest from reference TRBV9 and TRBJ2-6 gives the full variable domain: DSGVTQTPKHLITATGQRVTLRCSPRSGDLSVYWYQQSLDQGLQFLIQYYNGEERAKGNILERFSAQQFPDLHSELNLSSLELGDSALYFCASSPGGTLVGANVLTFGAGSRLTVL.